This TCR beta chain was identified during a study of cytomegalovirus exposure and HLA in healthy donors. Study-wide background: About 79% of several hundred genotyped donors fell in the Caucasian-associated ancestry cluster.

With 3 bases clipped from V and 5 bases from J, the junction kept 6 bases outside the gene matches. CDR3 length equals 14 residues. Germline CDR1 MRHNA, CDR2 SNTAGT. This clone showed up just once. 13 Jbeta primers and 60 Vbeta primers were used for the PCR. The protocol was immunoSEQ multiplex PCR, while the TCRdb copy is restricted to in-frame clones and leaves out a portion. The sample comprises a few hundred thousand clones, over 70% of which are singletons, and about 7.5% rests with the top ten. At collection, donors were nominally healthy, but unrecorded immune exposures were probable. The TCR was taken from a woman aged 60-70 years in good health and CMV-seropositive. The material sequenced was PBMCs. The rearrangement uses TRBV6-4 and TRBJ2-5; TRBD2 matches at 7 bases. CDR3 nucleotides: TGTGCCAGCAGTGATTTCGCGGGAGCGGAGACCCAGTACTTC. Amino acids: CASSDFAGAETQYF.